The following is a T cell receptor beta chain sequence with its context. Its antigen remains unidentified. Use of 60 Vbeta and 13 Jbeta primers characterized the PCR. TCRdb's copy holds only in-frame clones and misses some; the assay was immunoSEQ multiplex PCR. The sample shows roughly 200,000 clones, almost 70% of them seen only once. These data are taken from a study of cytomegalovirus exposure and HLA in healthy donors. The CDR3 length is 17 residues. Germline V gene lookup returns CDR1 SGHRS and CDR2 YFSETQ. V was clipped by 0 bases and J by 5 bases; unmatched bases: 6. General study findings and limits: Trimming of TCR beta V- and J-genes showed a link, identified in a later analysis, to a missense DCLRE1C variant.

V gene TRBV5-1 combines with J gene TRBJ2-7; 15 positions match TRBD2. Material: PBMCs. The sequence was collected from a middle-aged man in good health and CMV-seropositive. DNA of the CDR3: TGCGCCAGCAGCTTGGAGGGGACTAGCGGGGGGCAAGACGAGCAGTACTTC. This gives the protein CASSLEGTSGGQDEQYF.